This T cell receptor beta chain was sequenced during a study of early T cells in non-severe SARS-CoV-2 infection. Study details: Sequencing of bulk RNA from unsorted whole blood was done, without chain pairing.

Individual cDNA molecules each received unique molecular identifiers attached to them. TCRdb reprocessed the 5' RACE reads with MiXCR, giving one entry per CDR3 protein. The sample contains more than 20,000 distinct CDR3 sequences, roughly 4.2% of which appear only once. V dropped 5 bases and J dropped 7 bases, with 11 bases sitting between them. The CDR3 extends over 13 amino acids. Germline V CDR1 and CDR2: MNHEY, SMNVEV (reference sequence). This clonotype was detected many times. What it binds is not known. Broader study findings: Private and CD4 specificities were missed by VDJdb matching, skewed to anti-spike CD8.

The receptor comes from an adult who was a healthcare worker with PCR-confirmed SARS-CoV-2 infection or an uninfected control (not recorded which). The chain joins TRBV27 to TRBJ1-4; D might be TRBD1 (5 bases). Sequenced: whole blood. The CDR3 sequence is CASSGGPFEKLFF. In DNA, the CDR3 is TGTGCCAGCAGTGGGGGACCCTTTGAAAAACTGTTTTTT. The full variable domain, rest sourced from reference TRBV27 and TRBJ1-4, is EAQVTQNPRYLITVTGKKLTVTCSQNMNHEYMSWYRQDPGLGLRQIYYSMNVEVTDKGDVPEGYKVSRKEKRNFPLILESPSPNQTSLYFCASSGGPFEKLFFGSGTQLSVL.